These 20 T cell receptor beta chains share one sample of origin, sequenced in a study of T cells in Graves' hyperthyroidism and ophthalmopathy. The TCR beta CDR3 regions underwent amplification using RNA transcripts as the source. The HTBI primer set drove a first-round RT-PCR of the TCR CDR3. TCRdb used MiXCR to reprocess the multiplex PCR reads, holding one entry per CDR3 protein. The sample has 30,000 to 45,000 distinct CDR3 sequences; about 47% are singletons. The specimen sequenced was blood. These receptors were obtained from a man in his forties with Graves' ophthalmopathy.

This clonotype was seen many times. The rearrangement joins TRBV7-8 to TRBJ2-2, with 7 bases fitting TRBD1. Per germline, CDR1 SGHVS and CDR2 FQNEAQ. The V segment lost 5 bases and the J segment 4 bases; nucleotides outside the gene matches: 7. CDR3 length equals 15 residues. CDR3 nucleotide sequence: TGTGCCAGCAGCATGACAGGGCTAAGCACCGGGGAGCTGTTTTTT. The encoded protein is CASSMTGLSTGELFF.

This clonotype was recorded many times. The rearrangement joins TRBV20-1 to TRBJ2-1, with 9 bases identical to TRBD2. Germline lookup yields CDR1 DFQATT and CDR2 SNEGSKA (reference sequence). The CDR3 extends over 15 amino acids. V shed 0 bases, J shed 2 bases, and the junction held 2 bases outside the gene matches. CDR3 amino acids: CSARDRLAAYNEQFF. The CDR3 DNA follows: TGCAGTGCTAGAGATCGACTAGCGGCCTACAATGAGCAGTTCTTC.

This clonotype appeared once. The junction shows a germline mismatch at one end, possibly a read error. This chain joins TRBV6-4 and TRBJ2-7; possibly TRBD2 for D (6 bases). This CDR3 comprises 13 residues. The germline gives CDR1 MRHNA, CDR2 SNTAGT. The CDR3 coding sequence is TGTGACAGCAGTGAAACTAGCAGAGGCGAGCAGTACTTC. Amino acids: CDSSETSRGEQYF.

The J gene is TRBJ1-5, the V gene TRBV2, with D maybe TRBD1 (5 bases). The ends were cut back, 6 bases at V and 7 bases at J, with 31 bases in the middle. Germline V gives CDR1 SNHLY, CDR2 FYNNEI. This CDR3 is 19 amino acids long. CDR3 region: CASRARTSGGVLYEQPQHF. The CDR3 bases are TGTGCCAGCAGGGCTAGGACTAGCGGGGGGGTCCTGTACGAGCAGCCCCAGCATTTT.

By share of the sample, this clonotype is medium-sized. The DNA of the CDR3 is TGCAGTGCTAGAGATGTCACCCAGGGGGACTTCCAGCCCCAGCATTTT. Translation gives CSARDVTQGDFQPQHF. The chain employs TRBV20-1 and TRBJ1-5, with TRBD1 matching over 7 bases. The CDR3 has 16 amino acids. The germline V gene encodes CDR1 DFQATT and CDR2 SNEGSKA (reference sequence). The V gene end was trimmed by 0 bases and the J gene end by 7 bases; junction bases not matched to a gene: 12.

This clonotype was observed many times. CDR3 residues: CATRLAGNQPQHF. The CDR3 bases are TGTGCCACCCGGTTAGCGGGCAATCAGCCCCAGCATTTT. This chain connects TRBV6-6 to TRBJ1-5; the D is unclear. V was trimmed by 10 bases and J by 2 bases, leaving 12 bases between them. The CDR3 runs to 13 residues. Germline-derived CDR1 and CDR2 are MNHNY and SVGAGI (reference sequence).

The table lists this clonotype with many counts. This CDR3 is CASSLLAGVYNEQFF. The CDR3 DNA reads as TGTGCCAGCAGCCTACTAGCGGGAGTCTACAATGAGCAGTTCTTC. V gene TRBV28 combines with J gene TRBJ2-1, with 11 bases lining up with TRBD2. The CDR3 is 15 residues long. Germline CDR1 reads MDHEN; CDR2 reads SYDVKM. Trimming at V came to 6 bases and at J to 3 bases, leaving 4 bases not matched to a gene.

About this clonotype: At one end the junction does not follow the germline gene, possibly because of a read error. The gene calls are TRBV6-1 and TRBJ1-4, with D unresolved. The V gene's germline CDR1 is MNHNS and CDR2 SASEGT. The CDR3 loop spans 12 amino acids. The CDR3 spells CASGWVNENLFF. The CDR3 coding sequence is TGTGCCAGCGGGTGGGTTAATGAAAATCTGTTCTTT.

Regarding this clonotype: A read error may be the cause here, since a much bigger clone is one base away. This CDR3 is missing its conserved last phenylalanine or tryptophan, likely due to a read error. The rearrangement links TRBV18 to TRBJ1-1, with D uncertain. The CDR3 is 12 amino acids. CDR1 is KGHSH and CDR2 is LQKENI in the germline V gene. The chain's CDR3 is CVTGGRPTEAFI. The CDR3 region has the DNA TGTGTTACCGGAGGCAGGCCCACTGAAGCTTTCATT.

The chain links TRBV20-1 to TRBJ1-1; no definite D call. The CDR3 extends over 13 amino acids. Trimming removed 5 bases from V and 2 bases from J, with 12 bases in between. Germline loops: CDR1 DFQATT, CDR2 SNEGSKA (reference sequence). CDR3 nucleotide sequence: TGCAGTGCTGCCGACTCTGGAAACACTGAAGCTTTCTTT. This translates into CSAADSGNTEAFF.

This clonotype was detected ten times or more. V gene TRBV5-4 combines with J gene TRBJ2-7; 9 bases match TRBD2. CDR3 length: 15 amino acids. Unmatched junction bases numbered 5, after V lost 2 bases and J lost 2 bases. Germline CDR1 and CDR2: SGHNT and YYREEE (reference sequence). The CDR3 coding sequence is TGTGCCAGCAGCTTAGAGCGGGGGGCGACCTACGAGCAGTACTTC. This gives the protein CASSLERGATYEQYF. The entire variable domain, with the rest obtained from reference TRBV5-4 and TRBJ2-7, is as follows: ETGVTQSPTHLIKTRGQQVTLRCSSQSGHNTVSWYQQALGQGPQFIFQYYREEENGRGNFPPRFSGLQFPNYSSELNVNALELDDSALYLCASSLERGATYEQYFGPGTRLTVT.

In its sample, this clonotype was seen many times. The V call is TRBV14, the J call TRBJ2-5; D ambiguous. This CDR3 is 16 amino acids long. V was cut by 0 bases and J by 3 bases, with 14 bases left in between. Germline V gene data show CDR1 as SGHDN and CDR2 as FVKESK. DNA for the CDR3: TGTGCCAGCAGCCAAGAGTTAGGACGGACGAAAGAGACCCAGTACTTC. Translation gives CASSQELGRTKETQYF.

This CDR3 is CSVEGTSGGPSYEQYF. For the CDR3, the DNA is TGCAGCGTTGAGGGGACTAGCGGGGGGCCTTCCTACGAGCAGTACTTC. The chain carries TRBV29-1 and TRBJ2-7, with 15 bases lining up with TRBD2. CDR3 length: 16 amino acids. The V and J ends lost 3 bases and 1 base, in that order; junction bases with no gene match: 4. Per the germline V gene, CDR1 is SQVTM and CDR2 is ANQGSEA.

Details on this clonotype: At one end, the junction sequence differs from germline, possibly due to a read error. This sequence joins TRBV7-3 and TRBJ2-1; either TRBD1 or TRBD2 may fit D (5 bases each). Germline loops: CDR1 SGHTA, CDR2 FQGTGA. The CDR3 runs 17 residues. CDR3 DNA sequence: TGTGCCAGCTGCTTAGACGGTCCTCGGGGCTCCTACAGTGAGGAGTTCTTC. Amino acids: CASCLDGPRGSYSEEFF.

The V and J genes are TRBV6-5 and TRBJ1-2; no clear D. The germline gives CDR1 MNHEY, CDR2 SVGAGI. The CDR3 runs 13 residues. Trimming cost V 0 bases and J 8 bases, with 10 bases left between them. The CDR3 sequence is CASSYSREGGYTF. CDR3 nucleotide sequence: TGTGCCAGCAGTTACTCCCGGGAGGGAGGCTACACCTTC.

This clonotype was detected many times. The chain uses TRBV2 and TRBJ2-5; TRBD2 is a possible D gene (7 bases). The CDR3 length is 13 residues. CDR1 SNHLY and CDR2 FYNNEI come from the germline V gene. The CDR3 DNA reads TGTGCATCCTCAGGGGAGGGGGGGTGGACCCAGTACTTC. It codes for CASSGEGGWTQYF.

The V call is TRBV24-1, the J call TRBJ2-1; D is possibly TRBD2 (6 bases). The CDR3 loop spans 18 amino acids. Germline V lookup: CDR1 KGHDR, CDR2 SFDVKD. Trimming took off 4 bases at V and 7 bases at J, with 25 bases between the two ends. CDR3 DNA sequence: TGTGCCACCAGTGACACAACCGGCGTAGCGACCGGGGGTAATGAGCAGTTCTTC. Translation gives CATSDTTGVATGGNEQFF.

For this clonotype: The germline gene is not matched at one end of the junction; a read error may be the cause. V and J are TRBV4-1 and TRBJ1-1; D is unclear. Germline CDR1 reads MGHRA; CDR2 reads YSYEKL. The CDR3 runs 14 residues. The CDR3 sequence is CASNQVEGRTEAFF. CDR3 DNA: TGCGCCAGCAACCAAGTGGAAGGGCGCACTGAAGCTTTCTTT.

The chain employs TRBV20-1 and TRBJ2-5; either TRBD1 or TRBD2 may fit D (5 bases each). The CDR3 runs to 14 residues. Germline values: CDR1 DFQATT, CDR2 SNEGSKA (reference sequence). The V end lost 3 bases, the J end lost 3 bases, and 14 bases lay between the germline ends. CDR3 nucleotide sequence: TGCAGTGCTAGTTGGCCGGGGACCAAAGAGACCCAGTACTTC. Encoded protein: CSASWPGTKETQYF.

This chain links TRBV24-1 with TRBJ2-3, with no clear D. Germline CDR1 and CDR2: KGHDR and SFDVKD. V shed 4 bases and J shed 2 bases, with 9 bases lying between them. The CDR3 has 14 residues. The CDR3 DNA is TGTGCCACCAGTGACATCGGTACCACAGATACGCAGTATTTT. It is translated as CATSDIGTTDTQYF.